This TCR beta chain derives from a study of read filtering for tumor transcriptome and immune sequencing. The CDR3 covers 14 residues. Per the germline V gene, CDR1 is SGHDN and CDR2 is FVKESK. Trimming pared 0 bases from V and 4 bases from J, leaving 7 bases between. Molecular barcoded adaptors covering alpha/delta and beta/gamma chains were used on 400 to 450 ng RNA. Each CDR3 protein is one row after TCRdb ran MiXCR on the reads. The data show about 28,000 distinct CDR3 sequences, approximately 15% seen once. Many counts were recorded for this clonotype. Sequences were obtained from a population of CD138-negative cells sorted from bone marrow. This receptor was identified in a donor aged 40 or older with multiple myeloma. The J gene is TRBJ2-1, the V gene TRBV14; no clear D gene. The CDR3 DNA is TGTGCCAGCAGCCAAGAATTGGGATACAATGAGCAGTTCTTC. Protein sequence: CASSQELGYNEQFF. The variable domain in full, with the rest retrieved from reference TRBV14 and TRBJ2-1, is EAGVTQFPSHSVIEKGQTVTLRCDPISGHDNLYWYRRVMGKEIKFLLHFVKESKQDESGMPNNRFLAERTGGTYSTLKVQPAELEDSGVYFCASSQELGYNEQFFGPGTRLTVL.